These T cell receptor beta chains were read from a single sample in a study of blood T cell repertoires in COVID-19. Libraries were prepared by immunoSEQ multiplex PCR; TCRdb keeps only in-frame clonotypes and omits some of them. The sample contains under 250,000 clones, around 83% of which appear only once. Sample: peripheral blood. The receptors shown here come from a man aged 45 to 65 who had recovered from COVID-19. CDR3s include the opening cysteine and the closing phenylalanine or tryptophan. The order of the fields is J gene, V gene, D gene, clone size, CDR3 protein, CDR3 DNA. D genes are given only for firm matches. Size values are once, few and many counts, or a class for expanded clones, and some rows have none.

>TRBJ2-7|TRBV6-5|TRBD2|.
CASKGTSGLSYEQYF
TGTGCCAGCAAAGGGACTAGCGGGCTCTCCTACGAGCAGTACTTC
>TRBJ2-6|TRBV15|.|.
CATMIEYSGANVLTF
TGTGCCACCATGATTGAGTACTCTGGGGCCAACGTCCTGACTTTC
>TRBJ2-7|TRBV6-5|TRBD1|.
CASSGRDRLKYEQYF
TGTGCCAGCAGCGGACGGGACAGGTTAAAATACGAGCAGTACTTC
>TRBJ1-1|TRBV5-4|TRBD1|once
CASSDQGVRTAEAFF
TGTGCCAGCAGCGACCAGGGGGTTCGTACGGCTGAAGCTTTCTTT
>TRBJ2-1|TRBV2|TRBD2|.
CASSSSGGRYNEQFF
TGTGCCAGCAGTTCATCGGGAGGAAGGTACAATGAGCAGTTCTTC
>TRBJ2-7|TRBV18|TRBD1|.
CASSSLGTGVDEQYF
TGTGCCAGCTCATCTCTAGGGACAGGGGTGGACGAGCAGTACTTC
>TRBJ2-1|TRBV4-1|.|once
CASSQDPLTSNNEQFF
TGCGCCAGCAGCCAAGATCCCTTGACTAGTAACAATGAGCAGTTCTTC
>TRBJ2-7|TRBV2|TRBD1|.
CASREGTGNYEQYF
TGTGCCAGCAGAGAAGGGACAGGGAACTACGAGCAGTACTTC
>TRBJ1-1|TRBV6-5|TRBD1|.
CASSVSGTDGTEAFF
TGTGCCAGCAGCGTCTCCGGGACAGACGGCACTGAAGCTTTCTTT
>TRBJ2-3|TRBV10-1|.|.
CASSDVLGSTDTQYF
TGCGCCAGCAGTGATGTATTGGGCAGCACAGATACGCAGTATTTT
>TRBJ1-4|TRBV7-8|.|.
CASSLTGIIREKLFF
TGTGCCAGCAGCTTAACGGGGATCATTCGTGAAAAACTGTTTTTT
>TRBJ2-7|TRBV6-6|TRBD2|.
CASSPWGAGGTYEQYF
TGTGCCAGCAGTCCGTGGGGAGCGGGAGGAACCTACGAGCAGTACTTC
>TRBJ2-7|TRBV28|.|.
CASSTSSYEQYF
TGTGCCAGCAGTACGAGCTCCTACGAGCAGTACTTC
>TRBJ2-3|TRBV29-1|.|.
CSVFPRQTDTQYF
TGCAGCGTATTCCCTAGACAGACAGATACGCAGTATTTT
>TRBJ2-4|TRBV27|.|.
CASSIARSGVLAKNIQYF
TGTGCCAGCAGCATCGCCCGGTCAGGGGTGCTAGCCAAAAACATTCAGTACTTC
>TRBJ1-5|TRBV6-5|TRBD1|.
CASSYLGTGDLFF
TGTGCCAGCAGTTACCTCGGGACAGGGGACCTATTTTTT
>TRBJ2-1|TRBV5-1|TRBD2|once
CASSFTSGSYSEQFF
TGCGCCAGCAGCTTTACTAGCGGGAGTTATAGTGAGCAGTTCTTC
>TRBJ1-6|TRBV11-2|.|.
CASSLVGVDRDSPLHF
TGTGCCAGCAGCTTAGTAGGGGTTGACCGAGATTCACCCCTCCACTTT
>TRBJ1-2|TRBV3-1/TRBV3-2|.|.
CASSRHVYGYTF
TGTGCCAGCAGTCGACACGTCTATGGCTACACCTTC
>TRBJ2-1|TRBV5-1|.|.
CASRPSGGSSYNEQFF
TGCGCCAGCAGACCCTCTGGCGGCAGCTCCTACAATGAGCAGTTCTTC
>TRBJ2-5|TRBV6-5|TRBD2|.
CASSIGLAVQETQYF
TGTGCCAGCAGCATAGGACTAGCGGTCCAAGAGACCCAGTACTTC
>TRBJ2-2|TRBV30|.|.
CAWRLRGGSGELFF
TGTGCCTGGAGACTTAGAGGGGGATCCGGGGAGCTGTTTTTT
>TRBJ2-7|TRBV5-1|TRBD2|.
CASSLGGVLAGRSYEQYF
TGCGCCAGCAGCTTGGGGGGTGTCTTAGCGGGAAGGTCCTACGAGCAGTACTTC
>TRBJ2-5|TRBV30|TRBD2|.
CAWRTYGTSGETQYF
TGTGCCTGGAGGACTTACGGGACTAGCGGAGAGACCCAGTACTTC
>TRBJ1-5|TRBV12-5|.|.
CASGLITNRAGQPQHF
TGTGCTAGTGGTTTGATCACCAACAGGGCGGGTCAGCCCCAGCATTTT
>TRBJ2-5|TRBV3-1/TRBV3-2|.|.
CASSQGEGRRRGATQYF
TGTGCCAGCAGCCAAGGAGAAGGTCGCCGCAGGGGCGCGACCCAGTACTTC
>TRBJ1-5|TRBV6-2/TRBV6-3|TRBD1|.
CASSPDRDQPQHF
TGTGCCAGCAGCCCTGACAGGGATCAGCCCCAGCATTTT
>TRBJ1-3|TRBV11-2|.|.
CASSLDLRGVGNTIYF
TGTGCCAGCAGCTTAGATCTAAGGGGCGTAGGAAACACCATATATTTT
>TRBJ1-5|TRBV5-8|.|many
CASSSDRSYQPQHF
TGTGCCAGCAGCTCGGACAGATCCTATCAGCCCCAGCATTTT
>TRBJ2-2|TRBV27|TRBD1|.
CASSPQWTGTLFF
TGTGCCAGCAGCCCCCAATGGACAGGAACGCTGTTTTTT
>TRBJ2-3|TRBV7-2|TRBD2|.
CASSRAWASGRTRTDTQYF
TGTGCCAGCAGCCGGGCCTGGGCTAGCGGGAGGACTCGCACAGATACGCAGTATTTT
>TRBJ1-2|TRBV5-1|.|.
CASSLEQDRGYTF
TGCGCCAGCAGCTTGGAGCAGGATCGTGGCTACACCTTC
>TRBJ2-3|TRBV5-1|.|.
CASSLLLGGAASTDTQYF
TGCGCCAGCAGCCTATTATTGGGAGGCGCTGCTAGCACAGATACGCAGTATTTT
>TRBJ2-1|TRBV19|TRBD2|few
CASSDLGTSGNEQFF
TGTGCCAGTAGTGACCTCGGGACTAGCGGTAATGAGCAGTTCTTC
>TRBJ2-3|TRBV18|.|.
CASSPGGGSDTQYF
TGTGCCAGCTCACCGGGGGGAGGCTCAGATACGCAGTATTTT
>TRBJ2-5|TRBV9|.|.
CASSVGQAQYQETQYF
TGTGCCAGCAGCGTAGGGCAGGCGCAATACCAAGAGACCCAGTACTTC
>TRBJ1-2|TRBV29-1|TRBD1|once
CSVDNRDRGLYGYTF
TGCAGCGTTGATAATCGGGACAGGGGCCTCTATGGCTACACCTTC
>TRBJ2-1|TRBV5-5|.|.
CASSFDRSSYNEQFF
TGTGCCAGCAGCTTCGACAGGAGCTCCTACAATGAGCAGTTCTTC
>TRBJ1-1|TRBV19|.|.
CASTQGYTEAFF
TGTGCCAGCACACAGGGTTACACTGAAGCTTTCTTT
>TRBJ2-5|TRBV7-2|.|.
CASSLNKGETQYF
TGTGCCAGCAGCTTAAACAAGGGGGAGACCCAGTACTTC
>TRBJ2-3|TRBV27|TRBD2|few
CASSLTRSGRTDTQYF
TGTGCCAGCAGTTTAACCCGTAGCGGGAGGACAGATACGCAGTATTTT
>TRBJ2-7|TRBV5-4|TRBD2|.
CASSLAGGPYEQYF
TGTGCCAGCAGCTTAGCGGGAGGGCCCTACGAGCAGTACTTC
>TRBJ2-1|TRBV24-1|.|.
CATSRLPPRSDSELYNEQFF
TGTGCCACCAGTCGTTTGCCCCCTAGATCTGACAGCGAACTGTACAATGAGCAGTTCTTC
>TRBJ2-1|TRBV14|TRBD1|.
CASSLRDRVGYNEQFF
TGTGCCAGCAGCCTCCGGGACAGGGTGGGATACAATGAGCAGTTCTTC
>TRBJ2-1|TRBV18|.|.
CASSPLESSYNEQFF
TGTGCCAGCTCACCGCTTGAGAGCTCCTACAATGAGCAGTTCTTC
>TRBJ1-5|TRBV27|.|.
CASSILGPGGANQPQHF
TGTGCCAGCAGCATCCTGGGACCCGGGGGGGCCAATCAGCCCCAGCATTTT
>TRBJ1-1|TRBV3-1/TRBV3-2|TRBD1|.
CASSQVSHGQAEAFF
TGTGCCAGCAGCCAAGTTTCCCACGGACAGGCCGAAGCTTTCTTT
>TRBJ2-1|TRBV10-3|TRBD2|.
CAISETLAGGGNEQFF
TGTGCCATCAGTGAGACACTAGCGGGAGGCGGAAATGAGCAGTTCTTC
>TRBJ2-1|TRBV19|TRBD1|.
CASTSTGSSYNEQFF
TGTGCCAGTACCTCGACAGGGAGCTCCTACAATGAGCAGTTCTTC